This T cell receptor (beta chain) is from a study of STAT5B mutations in CD4+ large granular lymphocyte leukemia. V gave up 5 bases and J gave up 6 bases, with 17 bases separating them. The CDR3 runs to 15 residues. Germline V gene data show CDR1 as MNHEY and CDR2 as SVGAGI. The survey-level immunoSEQ assay was used. Assay used: immunoSEQ multiplex PCR; TCRdb lists only in-frame clones, some missing. The data hold around 24,000 clones, with 55% to 75% observed a single time. This receptor was obtained from a human donor in good health. Sequencing was carried out using CD4+ T cells from blood buffy coats. The chain recombines TRBV6-5 with TRBJ1-5, with D possibly being TRBD1 (5 bases). The CDR3 DNA follows: TGTGCCAGCAGTCAATCTTACCAGGGTTTTCAGCCCCAGCATTTT. This gives the protein CASSQSYQGFQPQHF.